This T cell receptor (beta chain) originates from a study of blood T cell repertoires in COVID-19. Overall study: T cells, B-cell-depleted T cells, or PBMCs supplied cDNA or gDNA.

Germline CDR1 MNHNS, CDR2 SASEGT. CDR3 length equals 15 residues. V was trimmed by 2 bases and J by 1 base, leaving 11 bases between them. Method: immunoSEQ multiplex PCR; TCRdb's copy keeps in-frame clones and lacks some. Here the sample spans approximately 330,000 clones, roughly 90% being singletons. The genes are TRBV6-1 and TRBJ2-5, with D perhaps matching TRBD1 (5 bases). This TCR was sampled from a woman aged 25 to 39 who had recovered from COVID-19. Sequences were obtained from PBMCs or T cells enriched from blood (not recorded which). The DNA of the CDR3 is TGTGCCAGCAGTGAACCCAGGGATAGCCAAGAGACCCAGTACTTC. It codes for CASSEPRDSQETQYF.